This entry lists 27 T cell receptor beta chains sequenced from one sample in a study of T cells in Graves' hyperthyroidism and ophthalmopathy. What was amplified from RNA transcripts were TCR beta CDR3 regions. A set of HTBI primers served as the primers for a first-round RT-PCR of the TCR CDR3. TCRdb re-analysed the multiplex PCR reads in MiXCR, keeping a single row per CDR3 protein. The table records about 610,000 distinct CDR3 sequences, 46% of them present only once. Material: peripheral blood or thyroid tissue (not recorded which). These TCRs come from a woman under 30 with Graves' hyperthyroidism.

This clonotype was recorded many times. Compared with germline, one end of the junction differs, possibly owing to a read error. The CDR3 here is CASSRPGQGYETQYF. CDR3 bases: TGTGCCAGCAGTCGCCCCGGACAGGGGTATGAGACCCAGTACTTC. This chain joins TRBV10-3 and TRBJ2-5, with 9 bases aligning to TRBD1. CDR1 is ENHRY, CDR2 SYGVKD, per germline. The CDR3 is made up of 15 amino acids.

This clonotype turned up a few times. The chain combines TRBV7-7 with TRBJ2-2; D might be TRBD2 (6 bases). V lost 2 bases, J lost 5 bases, and 12 bases lay in between. The CDR3 contains 15 residues. From germline, CDR1 is SSHAT and CDR2 FNYEAQ (reference sequence). CDR3 sequence: CASSLLAGRTGELFF. In DNA, the CDR3 is TGTGCCAGCAGCTTACTTGCAGGGAGGACCGGGGAGCTGTTTTTT.

The chain couples TRBV24-1 to TRBJ1-2; 9 bases map to TRBD1. Germline CDR1 is KGHDR and CDR2 is SFDVKD. The J segment lost 14 bases and the V segment lost 5 bases, leaving 11 bases of the junction unmatched. The CDR3 is made up of 13 amino acids. The chain's CDR3 is CATSAKLQGAGTF. The CDR3 nucleotides read TGTGCCACCAGTGCTAAACTACAGGGGGCTGGAACCTTC.

Turning to this clonotype: A much bigger clone sits one base away, suggesting this may be a read error. J is TRBJ1-1 and V is TRBV4-1, with TRBD1 identical over 8 bases. The germline V gene encodes CDR1 MGHRA and CDR2 YSYEKL. This CDR3 comprises 15 residues. The CDR3 DNA sequence: TGCGCCAGCAGCCAAGAGGGACAGGCTGTAACTGAAGCTCTCTTT. It specifies CASSQEGQAVTEALF.

The rearrangement uses TRBV7-9 and TRBJ1-1, with 7 bases matching TRBD1. With 5 bases clipped from V and 1 base from J, the junction kept 10 bases outside the gene matches. Germline values: CDR1 SEHNR, CDR2 FQNEAQ (reference sequence). The CDR3 is 16 amino acids. This chain's CDR3 is CASSSYSTGWNTEAFF. The CDR3 coding sequence is TGTGCCAGCAGCAGTTACTCGACAGGGTGGAACACTGAAGCTTTCTTT.

Concerning this clonotype itself: Likely a read error: the CDR3 ends without its conserved phenylalanine or tryptophan. The DNA is omitted, as the CDR3 cannot be located on it reliably, and the CDR3 follows TCRdb's listing. V and J are TRBV2 and TRBJ1-4; no DNA check was done on the table's D call, TRBD1. In germline, CDR1 is SNHLY, CDR2 FYNNEI. The CDR3 length is 10 residues, termini included. The CDR3 protein is CASSERGRVD.

The chain is built from TRBV12-3 or TRBV12-4 and TRBJ2-7, with unresolved D. The CDR3 is 16 residues long. V was clipped by 6 bases and J by 4 bases, with 22 bases between them. CDR3 residues: CASSQSYSRSSYEQYF. The CDR3 coding sequence is TGTGCCAGCAGCCAGAGCTACAGTAGGTCTTCTTACGAGCAGTACTTC.

This clonotype was picked up many times. The chain employs TRBV7-3 and TRBJ1-1, with D maybe TRBD1 (5 bases). This CDR3 is built from 17 residues. Germline V lookup: CDR1 SGHTA, CDR2 FQGTGA. V lost 5 bases and J lost 0, with 19 bases in between. CDR3 sequence: CASSPTSGYGMNTEAFF. The CDR3, as DNA: TGTGCCAGCAGCCCAACCTCAGGGTACGGGATGAACACTGAAGCTTTCTTT.

This clonotype was found many times. The chain's CDR3 is CASRGQGSRETQYF. CDR3 DNA: TGTGCCAGCAGGGGACAGGGTTCGAGGGAGACCCAGTACTTC. The chain uses TRBV6-1 and TRBJ2-5; 9 bases are a match to TRBD1. The germline V gene has CDR1 MNHNS and CDR2 SASEGT. The CDR3 totals 14 residues. J lost 5 bases, V lost 6 bases, and 7 bases had no gene match.

In this sample, this clonotype turned up once. V usage is TRBV2 and J usage is TRBJ2-5; 7 nucleotides match TRBD2. V shed 10 bases, J shed 5 bases, and the junction held 13 bases outside the gene matches. Germline CDR1 SNHLY, CDR2 FYNNEI. This CDR3 has 14 residues. The CDR3 DNA follows: TGTGCCACCCACCGTCGCGGGAGTCGGGAGACCCAGTACTTC. Encoded protein: CATHRRGSRETQYF.

Worth noting for this clonotype: At one end the junction does not follow the germline gene, possibly because of a read error. This chain uses TRBV7-2 with TRBJ2-2; possibly TRBD2 for D (6 bases). The germline V gene encodes CDR1 SGHTA and CDR2 FQGNSA. The CDR3 totals 17 residues. The CDR3, as DNA: TGTGCCAGCAGCTCCCGAATTATGGGGCTGAACACCGGGGGGCTGTTTTTT. Its protein product is CASSSRIMGLNTGGLFF. The variable domain in full, with the rest retrieved from reference TRBV7-2 and TRBJ2-2, is GAGVSQSPSNKVTEKGKDVELRCDPISGHTALYWYRQSLGQGLEFLIYFQGNSAPDKSGLPSDRFSAERTGGSVSTLTIQRTQQEDSAVYLCASSSRIMGLNTGGLFFGEGSRLTVL.

This clonotype was recorded many times. The V call is TRBV7-9, the J call TRBJ2-7; the match to TRBD2 covers 8 bases. The CDR3 sequence is 14 residues long. Germline CDR1 SEHNR, CDR2 FQNEAQ (reference sequence). J lost 6 bases, V lost 3 bases, and 7 bases had no gene match. CDR3: CASSFPGRGGEQYF. Here the CDR3 DNA reads TGTGCCAGCAGCTTTCCCGGCCGGGGGGGCGAGCAGTACTTC.

V and J are TRBV20-1 and TRBJ2-7; 8 positions match TRBD2. CDR1 is DFQATT, CDR2 SNEGSKA, per germline (reference sequence). J gave up 3 bases and V 6 bases, and 7 bases lay outside the gene matches. The CDR3 has 13 amino acids. CDR3 DNA: TGCAGTGCCTTGATAGCGGGGTACTACGAGCAGTACTTC. This sequence encodes CSALIAGYYEQYF.

The V call is TRBV5-4, the J call TRBJ2-6; D is possibly TRBD1 (6 bases). The V end lost 0 bases, the J end lost 15 bases, and 10 bases lay between the germline ends. Germline loops: CDR1 SGHNT, CDR2 YYREEE (reference sequence). The CDR3 covers 12 residues. As DNA, the CDR3 is TGTGCCAGCAGCTTGGTTGGGGGCGGCCTGACTTTC. Its protein is CASSLVGGGLTF.

The V gene is TRBV24-1, the J gene TRBJ1-4, with D uncertain. V lost 4 bases to trimming and J lost 5 bases, with 4 bases between them. CDR3 size: 12 residues. Looked up from germline, CDR1 is KGHDR and CDR2 is SFDVKD. Written as DNA, the CDR3 is TGTGCCACCAGTGACACGAATGAAAAACTGTTTTTT. This encodes CATSDTNEKLFF.

This clonotype was recorded many times. The chain employs TRBV20-1 and TRBJ1-1; TRBD1 is a possible D gene (5 bases). The V and J ends lost 6 bases and 2 bases respectively, with 37 bases between them. Germline V CDR1 and CDR2: DFQATT, SNEGSKA (reference sequence). This CDR3 has 21 residues. CDR3 bases: TGCAGTGCCCGCAATGCTAATACGCGCCATCCAGGGATTAGGGCAAACACTGAAGCTTTCTTT. Amino acids: CSARNANTRHPGIRANTEAFF.

Notes on this clonotype: A much larger clonotype is one base distant, so this may be a read error. J is TRBJ1-6 and V is TRBV10-3, with 10 bases lining up with TRBD1. Germline V CDR1 and CDR2: ENHRY, SYGVKD. The CDR3 consists of 15 residues. V gave up 5 bases and J gave up 9 bases; unmatched junction bases: 7. The CDR3 nucleotides read TGTGCCATCAGTTCTGGGACAGGGGCAATTTCACCCCTCCACTTT. This translates into CAISSGTGAISPLHF.

The sample holds many counts of this clonotype. This rearrangement joins TRBV2 to TRBJ2-7; TRBD1 or TRBD2 may be the D gene (5 bases each). CDR3 length: 13 residues. Germline lookup yields CDR1 SNHLY and CDR2 FYNNEI. V was trimmed by 7 bases and J by 3 bases, leaving 13 bases between them. The CDR3 DNA follows: TGTGCCAGCACCGAGGGGACGGGCTACGAGCAGTACTTC. This sequence encodes CASTEGTGYEQYF.

This clonotype appeared a single time. The rearrangement joins TRBV19 to TRBJ1-6; no clear D gene. Deletions cut 5 bases from V and 8 bases from J, with 10 bases between. The CDR3 has 13 amino acids. Germline V gives CDR1 LNHDA, CDR2 SQIVND (reference sequence). The CDR3, as DNA: TGTGCCAGTAGTCTGTGGTCCGATTCACCCCTCCACTTT. This gives the protein CASSLWSDSPLHF.

This clonotype was picked up many times. This chain uses TRBV20-1 with TRBJ1-4, with D maybe TRBD1 (6 bases). The germline CDR1 and CDR2 sequences are DFQATT and SNEGSKA (reference sequence). The length of the CDR3 is 13 residues. Between the trimmed V and J ends, which lost 3 bases and 9 bases, there was a span of 14 bases. The chain's CDR3 is CSASHRARKKLFF. DNA for the CDR3: TGCAGTGCTAGTCACAGGGCGCGTAAAAAACTGTTTTTT.

This clonotype was observed many times. This rearrangement joins TRBV5-6 to TRBJ2-7; D is possibly TRBD1 (5 bases). The length of the CDR3 is 16 residues. The V and J ends lost 2 bases and 4 bases respectively, with 19 bases between them. The germline V gene has CDR1 SGHDT and CDR2 YYEEEE. The CDR3: CASSLTGDLTLYEQYF. The DNA of the CDR3 is TGTGCCAGCAGCTTAACAGGAGACCTAACGCTTTACGAGCAGTACTTC.

Ten or more counts support this clonotype. The CDR3 is CASSTGRPNEQYF. CDR3 sequence (DNA): TGTGCCAGCAGCACAGGTCGGCCCAACGAGCAGTACTTC. V and J are TRBV7-9 and TRBJ2-7; tentative D call: TRBD1 (5 bases). Per the germline V gene, CDR1 is SEHNR and CDR2 is FQNEAQ (reference sequence). The CDR3 covers 13 residues. Trimming removed 5 bases at V and 5 bases at J, with 13 bases between.

The chain is built from TRBV12-3 or TRBV12-4 and TRBJ2-6; 7 bases are shared with TRBD2. The CDR3 is 16 residues long. V dropped 6 bases and J dropped 5; count of bases not matched to a gene: 10. The CDR3 DNA follows: TGTGCCAGCAGATCGGGGGTCAGCGGGAGGGCCAACGTCCTGACTTTC. Translating it yields CASRSGVSGRANVLTF.

This clonotype occurred many times. The CDR3 loop is CASSLAAGGPGETQYF. Written as DNA, the CDR3 is TGTGCCAGCAGCTTAGCGGCGGGAGGGCCGGGGGAGACCCAGTACTTC. The chain joins TRBV7-9 to TRBJ2-5; TRBD2 agrees at 9 bases. The V segment lost 0 bases and the J segment 5 bases; nucleotides outside the gene matches: 7. The CDR3 has 16 residues. Germline values: CDR1 SEHNR, CDR2 FQNEAQ (reference sequence).

This clonotype was seen just once. V is TRBV7-2 and J is TRBJ2-7, with TRBD2 identical over 8 bases. CDR3 length equals 14 residues. CDR1 and CDR2 from the germline V gene are SGHTA and FQGNSA. V shed 4 bases, J shed 4 bases, and the junction held 6 bases outside the gene matches. CDR3 residues: CASSYSGKPYEQYF. Written as DNA, the CDR3 is TGTGCCAGCAGCTATAGCGGGAAACCATACGAGCAGTACTTC. Together with reference TRBV7-2 and TRBJ2-7, the CDR3 gives the full variable domain: GAGVSQSPSNKVTEKGKDVELRCDPISGHTALYWYRQSLGQGLEFLIYFQGNSAPDKSGLPSDRFSAERTGGSVSTLTIQRTQQEDSAVYLCASSYSGKPYEQYFGPGTRLTVT.

Of note for this clonotype: Relative to the germline gene, one junction end is altered; a read error may explain this. This rearrangement joins TRBV29-1 to TRBJ2-7; possible D gene TRBD1, 7 bases. The CDR3 runs to 16 residues. Germline-derived CDR1 and CDR2 are SQVTM and ANQGSEA. CDR3 protein: CSADGQGVSGSYEQYF. DNA of the CDR3: TGCAGCGCTGACGGCCAGGGGGTTAGCGGTAGCTACGAGCAATACTTC.

V and J are TRBV11-2 and TRBJ1-2; 7 bases line up with TRBD1. CDR1 is SGHAT and CDR2 is FQNNGV in the germline V gene. The CDR3 sequence is 16 residues long. After removal of 4 bases from V and 4 bases from J, the junction contained 12 bases not matched to a gene. The CDR3 bases are TGTGCCAGCAGCTGGACAGGAAAGCGGGCCCCCTATGGCTACACCTTC. The encoded protein is CASSWTGKRAPYGYTF.